This TCR beta chain was observed in a study of T cell repertoires in cytomegalovirus infection. Between the trimmed V and J ends, which lost 8 bases and 3 bases, there was a span of 13 bases. Germline V gene data show CDR1 as LNHDA and CDR2 as SQIVND (reference sequence). The CDR3 sequence is 13 residues long. From the reads, TCRdb called clonotypes with MiXCR, one entry per CDR3 protein. The sample has roughly 920,000 distinct CDR3 sequences, 31% seen once. Notes on this clonotype: Its antigen is still unknown.

The sample consisted of cultured CD8+ T cells from PBMCs, taken from culture after CMV antigen stimulation. The origin of this receptor is a human donor in good health (CMV status not recorded). Some clones in this sample may be carry-over from other donors' samples. V is TRBV19 and J is TRBJ1-1; D may be TRBD1 (5 bases). The CDR3 loop reads CASDQGSYTEAFF. For the CDR3, the DNA is TGTGCCAGTGACCAGGGTAGTTACACTGAAGCTTTCTTT.